The 10 T cell receptor beta chains reported below all come from one sample, sequenced in a study of Ad26.COV2.S vaccination and SARS-CoV-2 variants. Measured with immunoSEQ multiplex PCR; TCRdb has only the in-frame clones, and not every one. The sample holds 400,000 to 450,000 clones, about 93% seen once. As for treatment: around 19 received Ad26.COV2.S at low or high dose, single or two shots; roughly 5 received placebo; per-sample allocation not given. On day 63 after the first injection, vaccine and placebo recipients gave samples. Sequencing used peripheral blood, obtained in a trial of Ad26.COV2.S vaccine versus placebo. The receptors derive from a person aged 18-60 years who received the Ad26.COV2.S COVID-19 vaccine or a placebo.

The chain is built from TRBV30 and TRBJ1-5; D is ambiguous. The V gene lost 2 bases and the J gene lost 6 bases, with 11 bases spanning the gap. Germline V gene data show CDR1 as GTSNPN and CDR2 as SVGIG (reference sequence). The CDR3 extends over 13 amino acids. Written as DNA, the CDR3 is TGTGCCTGGAGTAGGCGGGAGGCTCAGCCCCAGCATTTT. This codes for CAWSRREAQPQHF. Full variable domain (outside the CDR3, taken from reference TRBV30 and TRBJ1-5): SQTIHQWPATLVQPVGSPLSLECTVEGTSNPNLYWYRQAAGRGLQLLFYSVGIGQISSEVPQNLSASRPQDRQFILSSKKLLLSDSGFYLCAWSRREAQPQHFGDGTRLSIL.

The V and J genes are TRBV3-1 (or the pseudogene TRBV3-2) and TRBJ2-7, with D uncertain. The CDR3 is 16 residues long. The V gene's germline CDR1 is LGHDT and CDR2 YNNKEL (reference sequence). V was pared by 0 bases and J by 6 bases, with 18 bases between. The CDR3 region is CASSQEGRRPPGEQYF. The CDR3 nucleotides are TGTGCCAGCAGCCAAGAGGGCCGTAGACCTCCAGGCGAGCAGTACTTC.

J is TRBJ2-3 and V is TRBV18; D is perhaps TRBD2 (5 bases). The CDR3 spans 15 residues. V lost 5 bases and J lost 0, with 12 bases in between. CDR1 is KGHSH, CDR2 LQKENI, per germline. CDR3 bases: TGTGCCAGCTCAGCCCTAGCTACTAGCACAGATACGCAGTATTTT. Translated, it gives CASSALATSTDTQYF.

This chain joins TRBV25-1 and TRBJ2-5; no clear D. The germline CDR1 and CDR2 sequences are MGHDK and SYGVNS. The CDR3 spans 12 residues. Trimming shortened V by 3 bases and J by 1 base, and 3 bases separated the two germline ends. The CDR3, as DNA: TGTGCCAGCAGTGACCTCCAAGAGACCCAGTACTTC. It yields the protein CASSDLQETQYF.

The CDR3 DNA reads as TGTGCCAGCAGCCACAGGACGGGGAATGAAAAACTGTTTTTT. Encoded protein: CASSHRTGNEKLFF. The V gene is TRBV9, the J gene TRBJ1-4; a possible D gene is TRBD1 (5 bases). In germline, CDR1 is SGDLS, CDR2 YYNGEE. The CDR3 is made up of 14 amino acids. Trimming shortened V by 4 bases and J by 5 bases, and 12 bases separated the two germline ends.

V gene TRBV29-1 combines with J gene TRBJ1-2; D gene uncertain. Trimming left V 0 bases short and J 1 base short, with 15 bases between. The CDR3 sequence is 16 residues long. In germline, CDR1 is SQVTM, CDR2 ANQGSEA. CDR3: CSVEDRTAESNYGYTF. The CDR3 nucleotides are TGCAGCGTTGAAGATCGAACGGCAGAGAGTAACTATGGCTACACCTTC.

This clone was counted a single time. V gene TRBV30 combines with J gene TRBJ1-2; TRBD1 is a possible D gene (5 bases). CDR3 length equals 16 residues. Per germline, CDR1 GTSNPN and CDR2 SVGIG (reference sequence). V gave up 3 bases and J gave up 4 bases, with 21 bases separating them. CDR3 residues: CAWSAKRAGSSYGYTF. The CDR3, as DNA: TGTGCCTGGAGCGCAAAGAGGGCAGGGTCTTCCTATGGCTACACCTTC. Drawing the rest from reference TRBV30 and TRBJ1-2, the complete variable domain is SQTIHQWPATLVQPVGSPLSLECTVEGTSNPNLYWYRQAAGRGLQLLFYSVGIGQISSEVPQNLSASRPQDRQFILSSKKLLLSDSGFYLCAWSAKRAGSSYGYTFGSGTRLTVV.

This rearrangement joins TRBV29-1 to TRBJ2-1; D might be TRBD2 (5 bases). Germline loops: CDR1 SQVTM, CDR2 ANQGSEA. This CDR3 is 13 amino acids long. The V end lost 6 bases, the J end lost 10 bases, and 19 bases lay between the germline ends. CDR3 in DNA: TGCAGCGTCGTCAAAGGAGGAGAGGGAGAGCAGTTCTTC. This sequence encodes CSVVKGGEGEQFF.

This clone was observed once. The CDR3 DNA follows: TGTGCCAGCAGCCCCCAGGTGGGTAAGGGAACGTGGAAACTGTTTTTT. Translation: CASSPQVGKGTWKLFF. The chain carries TRBV11-3 and TRBJ1-4; no reliable D call. V was pared by 5 bases and J by 11 bases, with 24 bases between. Germline V lookup: CDR1 SGHNT, CDR2 YENEEA. This CDR3 spans 16 amino acids.

The chain combines TRBV7-3 with TRBJ2-1; 8 bases are shared with TRBD2. V lost 1 base to trimming and J lost 5 bases; unmatched junction nucleotides: 7. Germline V gene lookup returns CDR1 SGHTA and CDR2 FQGTGA. CDR3 length: 16 amino acids. In DNA form, the CDR3 reads TGTGCCAGCAGCTTAATTTTGGTAGCGGGGCACAATGAGCAGTTCTTC. Translation gives CASSLILVAGHNEQFF.